Listed here are 10 T cell receptor beta chains from one sample, sequenced in a study of shared clonotypes between healthy human individuals. Terminally differentiated effector memory CD45RA+ cells were excluded from the naive CD8 cells, which were CD45RO-negative and positively selected for CCR7. The protocol was immunoSEQ multiplex PCR, while the TCRdb copy is restricted to in-frame clones and leaves out a portion. The sample holds roughly 770,000 clones; about 96% are singletons and the top ten take around 0.25%. What was sequenced was naive CD8+ T cells sorted from blood. These receptors were taken from a man between 25 and 39 years old in good health.

This chain uses TRBV13 with TRBJ2-7; D is uncertain. This CDR3 contains 15 residues. The germline V gene has CDR1 PRHDT and CDR2 FYEKMQ (reference sequence). V shed 0 bases and J shed 3 bases, with 12 bases lying between them. The CDR3 is CASSLGRDSYYEQYF. The CDR3 nucleotides read TGTGCCAGCAGCTTAGGAAGAGATAGTTACTACGAGCAGTACTTC.

V and J are TRBV5-1 and TRBJ1-1, with TRBD1 matching over 9 bases. The CDR3 is 16 amino acids. Per the germline V gene, CDR1 is SGHRS and CDR2 is YFSETQ. The J segment lost 1 base and the V segment lost 5 bases, leaving 9 bases of the junction unmatched. The CDR3 DNA sequence: TGCGCCAGCAGTAGGGACAGGGTGGGGGCGAACACTGAAGCTTTCTTT. Translated, it gives CASSRDRVGANTEAFF.

To note about this clone: Additional DNA sequences in this sample encode the identical CDR3. V and J are TRBV10-3 and TRBJ1-2; D ambiguous. From germline, CDR1 is ENHRY and CDR2 SYGVKD. CDR3 length: 15 amino acids. The V gene lost 0 bases and the J gene lost 2 bases, with 10 bases spanning the gap. The CDR3 region has the DNA TGTGCCATCAGTGAGTCCGGAGGGCCAAACTATGGCTACACCTTC. Translating gives CAISESGGPNYGYTF.

Comments on this clone: The sample has other DNA sequences that encode this CDR3 too. CDR3 loop: CASSLQGSNQPQHF. DNA for the CDR3: TGTGCCAGCAGTCTACAGGGGAGCAATCAGCCCCAGCATTTT. J is TRBJ1-5 and V is TRBV27; 7 nucleotides agree with TRBD1. Germline V gene data show CDR1 as MNHEY and CDR2 as SMNVEV (reference sequence). This CDR3 region has 14 residues. With V trimmed by 5 bases and J by 1 base, 2 bases remained unmatched.

This clone was recorded only once. The genes are TRBV28 and TRBJ2-2; D is ambiguous. CDR1 and CDR2 from the germline V gene are MDHEN and SYDVKM. This CDR3 has 15 residues. Trimming took 3 bases from V and 0 from J, leaving 8 bases between them. The CDR3 sequence: CASSFPGANTGELFF. The CDR3 nucleotides are TGTGCCAGCAGTTTCCCTGGCGCGAACACCGGGGAGCTGTTTTTT.

This chain joins TRBV4-1 and TRBJ1-5; D remains ambiguous. Trimming stripped 2 bases from V and 1 base from J, with 9 bases between. Germline values: CDR1 MGHRA, CDR2 YSYEKL. CDR3 length: 15 residues. The CDR3 sequence: CASSQSEQSNQPQHF. Written as DNA, the CDR3 is TGCGCCAGCAGCCAATCGGAACAGAGCAATCAGCCCCAGCATTTT.

This chain connects TRBV6-5 to TRBJ1-1; D might be TRBD1 (6 bases). Germline loops: CDR1 MNHEY, CDR2 SVGAGI. The CDR3 spans 15 residues. Trimming took off 6 bases at V and 8 bases at J, with 22 bases between the two ends. CDR3 loop: CASSPALASQGEAFF. In DNA, the CDR3 is TGTGCCAGCAGCCCAGCCCTAGCCTCCCAGGGGGAAGCTTTCTTT.

The CDR3 loop is CASSVAGQLNNEQFF. CDR3 nucleotides: TGTGCCAGCAGCGTAGCCGGACAGCTAAACAATGAGCAGTTCTTC. V and J are TRBV9 and TRBJ2-1; D is possibly TRBD1 (6 bases). Germline values: CDR1 SGDLS, CDR2 YYNGEE. The CDR3 has 15 residues. V lost 0 bases to trimming and J lost 5 bases, with 12 bases between them. The full variable domain, with the rest looked up from reference TRBV9 and TRBJ2-1, is DSGVTQTPKHLITATGQRVTLRCSPRSGDLSVYWYQQSLDQGLQFLIQYYNGEERAKGNILERFSAQQFPDLHSELNLSSLELGDSALYFCASSVAGQLNNEQFFGPGTRLTVL.

V gene TRBV27 combines with J gene TRBJ2-3; TRBD2 matches at 9 bases. This CDR3 spans 16 amino acids. Germline lookup yields CDR1 MNHEY and CDR2 SMNVEV (reference sequence). V shed 1 base and J 2 bases; nucleotides not matched to a gene: 4. This chain's CDR3 is CASSLLTSGTTDTQYF. The DNA of the CDR3 is TGTGCCAGCAGTTTATTGACTAGCGGAACCACAGATACGCAGTATTTT.

This clone has just one count. The chain uses TRBV11-2 and TRBJ2-3, with D tentatively TRBD1 (5 bases). Deletions cut 2 bases from V and 2 bases from J, with 14 bases between. The CDR3 sequence is 16 residues long. Germline V CDR1 and CDR2: SGHAT, FQNNGV. DNA for the CDR3: TGTGCCAGCAGCTTACAAGGGGCGCACGCCACAGATACGCAGTATTTT. Protein sequence: CASSLQGAHATDTQYF.